These T cell receptor beta chains were read from a single sample in a study of T-cell memory formation after mild COVID-19. TCRdb reprocessed the 5' RACE reads via MiXCR and lists one record per CDR3 protein. The sample has 550,000 to 700,000 distinct CDR3 sequences, 17% seen once. The material sequenced was PBMCs or a T cell subset sorted from them (not recorded which). The receptors were sampled from an adult woman who had mild COVID-19 (a few samples of this study predate the infection). Cell type and time point are not known. The CDR3 runs from the conserved cysteine through the conserved F or W. The order of the fields is J gene, D gene, V gene, CDR3 protein. The D gene is left open where the match is weak.

TRBJ2-1	-	TRBV14	CASSQDASFGYNEQFF
TRBJ1-5	TRBD1	TRBV24-1	CATSERPGQGRHQPQHF
TRBJ2-1	-	TRBV30	CAWSGTDAYNEQFF
TRBJ1-2	TRBD1	TRBV6-6	CASSYSTGTANYGYTF
TRBJ2-1	TRBD1	TRBV18	CASSPAYGTGGKAGSNNEQFF
TRBJ2-3	-	TRBV14	CASSQGAWVDTQYF
TRBJ2-5	TRBD2	TRBV6-5	CASSYTAGGGETQYF
TRBJ2-3	TRBD2	TRBV15	CATSRGTSGVTDTQYF
TRBJ2-7	-	TRBV7-8	CASTDRTYEQYF
TRBJ1-1	TRBD1	TRBV7-9	CASSLYRPPGDRRNTEAFF
TRBJ1-2	-	TRBV7-8	CASSLVVTTAVKDTDF
TRBJ2-1	-	TRBV20-1	CSARSNEQFF
TRBJ2-7	-	TRBV29-1	CSVVWGSEQYF
TRBJ2-7	-	TRBV4-2	CASSQDIRTEQYF
TRBJ1-2	-	TRBV7-9	CASSNRDGYTF